The 13 T cell receptor beta chains reported below all come from one sample, sequenced in a study of T-cell reconstitution after alpha-beta-depleted transplantation in children. Library preparation (for TCRbeta) was performed with unique molecular identifiers. TCRdb reprocessed the PCR reads with MiXCR, giving one entry per CDR3 protein. Of 84,000 or so distinct CDR3 sequences listed, around a sixth were seen once; the top ten hold 15% to 20%. The specimen comprised PBMCs, mostly from graft donor cells, sampled 180 days after TCRalphabeta/CD19-depleted stem cell transplant. These receptors all come from a male patient between 2 and 15 years old who had a stem cell transplant for acute lymphoblastic leukemia, so the T cells may come from the graft donor.

In its sample, this clonotype was seen a few times. The V and J genes are TRBV11-1 and TRBJ2-3, with 10 bases matching TRBD2. This CDR3 region has 19 residues. Germline trimming cut 5 bases from V and 4 bases from J; bases unmatched to any gene: 18. Germline values: CDR1 SGHAT, CDR2 FQDESV (reference sequence). CDR3: CASSPQFVLAGEASDTQYF. The CDR3 nucleotides read TGTGCCAGCAGCCCACAGTTCGTGCTAGCGGGGGAAGCGTCAGATACGCAGTATTTT.

The sample holds many counts of this clonotype. The chain recombines TRBV20-1 with TRBJ2-3; unclear D gene. V shed 5 bases and J shed 7 bases, with 10 bases lying between them. This CDR3 comprises 11 residues. Germline V gene data show CDR1 as DFQATT and CDR2 as SNEGSKA (reference sequence). The CDR3 spells CSAPRWNTQYF. Written as DNA, the CDR3 is TGCAGTGCTCCCCGGTGGAATACGCAGTATTTT.

The table lists this clonotype with a few counts. CDR3: CASSHLTGTGWEGYTF. The CDR3 DNA is TGCGCCAGCAGCCACCTTACGGGGACGGGGTGGGAGGGCTACACCTTC. V gene TRBV4-3 combines with J gene TRBJ1-2, with a tentative D call TRBD1 (5 bases). This CDR3 region has 16 residues. V was shortened by 3 bases and J by 8 bases, with 22 bases between the two germline ends. Germline CDR1 LGHNA, CDR2 YSLEER.

This clonotype was detected many times. CDR3 sequence: CASSYDREGYGYTF. In nucleotides, the CDR3 is TGTGCCAGCAGCTACGACAGGGAAGGCTATGGCTACACCTTC. The rearrangement links TRBV7-2 to TRBJ1-2; 7 nucleotides agree with TRBD1. V shed 4 bases and J 4 bases; nucleotides not matched to a gene: 6. The CDR3 runs 14 residues. The germline V gene encodes CDR1 SGHTA and CDR2 FQGNSA.

The chain employs TRBV21-1 and TRBJ2-1; the table's D gene call, TRBD1, was not cross checked with the DNA. TRBV21-1 is tagged as a pseudogene. The length of the CDR3 is 14 residues. DNA of the CDR3: TGTGCCAGCAGCAAGGGGCAGACCTACAATGAGCAGTTCTTC. This encodes CASSKGQTYNEQFF.

The chain couples TRBV5-1 to TRBJ2-5, with TRBD1 matching over 10 bases. Trimming cost V 3 bases and J 4 bases; bases outside gene matches: 6. The CDR3 is 15 amino acids. In germline, CDR1 is SGHRS, CDR2 YFSETQ. CDR3 protein: CASSSGTGARETQYF. DNA for the CDR3: TGCGCCAGCAGCTCCGGGACAGGGGCGAGAGAGACCCAGTACTTC.

This sequence joins TRBV7-6 and TRBJ2-3; 11 bases fit TRBD1. The length of the CDR3 is 15 residues. V dropped 2 bases and J dropped 6; count of bases not matched to a gene: 4. CDR1 and CDR2 from the germline V gene are SGHVS and FNYEAQ. DNA of the CDR3: TGTGCCAGCAGCTTACGGACAGGGGGCAGCGATACGCAGTATTTT. Amino acids: CASSLRTGGSDTQYF. The variable domain in full, with the rest retrieved from reference TRBV7-6 and TRBJ2-3, is GAGVSQSPRYKVTKRGQDVALRCDPISGHVSLYWYRQALGQGPEFLTYFNYEAQQDKSGLPNDRFSAERPEGSISTLTIQRTEQRDSAMYRCASSLRTGGSDTQYFGPGTRLTVL.

The chain joins TRBV6-2 or TRBV6-3 to TRBJ2-7; TRBD1 matches at 10 bases. The germline gives CDR1 MNHEY, CDR2 SVGEGT. V lost 7 bases, J lost 3 bases, and 3 bases stayed unmatched. This CDR3 has 13 amino acids. The CDR3 region is CASTGQGDYEQYF. CDR3 DNA sequence: TGTGCCAGCACAGGACAGGGGGACTACGAGCAGTACTTC.

This clonotype showed up just once. V gene TRBV9 combines with J gene TRBJ2-3; no definite D call. The CDR3 is 14 amino acids. Trimming left V 3 bases short and J 3 bases short, with 11 bases between. Germline V gene lookup returns CDR1 SGDLS and CDR2 YYNGEE. CDR3 residues: CASSAGRLTDTQYF. CDR3 bases: TGTGCCAGCAGCGCTGGAAGACTTACAGATACGCAGTATTTT.

The chain couples TRBV6-5 to TRBJ2-7; the match to TRBD1 covers 10 bases. The CDR3 runs 15 residues. Germline trimming cut 4 bases from V and 6 bases from J; bases unmatched to any gene: 9. Germline V gene lookup returns CDR1 MNHEY and CDR2 SVGAGI. The CDR3 DNA follows: TGTGCCAGCAGTTCCCCGGACAGGGGGGGTTGCGAGCAGTACTTC. Translating gives CASSSPDRGGCEQYF.

This clonotype was counted at least ten times. This sequence joins TRBV5-1 and TRBJ2-7; 8 bases line up with TRBD1. The V gene's germline CDR1 is SGHRS and CDR2 YFSETQ. There are 15 residues in the CDR3. The junction had 8 bases not matched to a gene; V was cut back by 4 bases and J by 2 bases. The DNA for the CDR3 is TGCGCCAGCAGCATTTCGGGACAGGAAGCCTACGAGCAGTACTTC. Residues: CASSISGQEAYEQYF.

J is TRBJ2-2 and V is TRBV4-3, with D possibly matching TRBD2 (5 bases). V lost 3 bases and J lost 6, with 11 bases in between. The CDR3 sequence is 14 residues long. CDR1 and CDR2 (germline): LGHNA, YSLEER. CDR3: CASSHPTSPGELFF. CDR3 bases: TGCGCCAGCAGCCACCCAACTAGTCCCGGGGAGCTGTTTTTT.

This clonotype has only a few counts. The chain uses TRBV27 and TRBJ2-5, with D possibly being TRBD1 (5 bases). Germline CDR1 MNHEY, CDR2 SMNVEV (reference sequence). CDR3 size: 15 residues. V lost 6 bases, J lost 7 bases, and 21 bases lay in between. The CDR3 protein is CASSPPGHGQRTQYF. CDR3 nucleotide sequence: TGTGCCAGCAGCCCCCCCGGACACGGACAAAGGACCCAGTACTTC.